This TCR beta chain was found in a study of T cell responses to AZD1222 COVID-19 vaccine. The study, taken as a whole, reports: Just five or six AZD1222 recipients tested seropositive at baseline.

TCRdb's copy holds only in-frame clones and misses some; the assay was immunoSEQ multiplex PCR. The table lists 150,000 or so clones, about 85% of them singletons. To note about this clone: The antigen is undetermined.

V was cut by 1 base and J by 3 bases, with 10 bases left in between. Germline V gene data show CDR1 as SGHTA and CDR2 as FQGNSA. There are 14 residues in the CDR3. The chain uses TRBV7-2 and TRBJ2-7; maybe TRBD1 (6 bases). The source was peripheral blood, collected on day 0 of AZD1222 vaccination. The sequence was collected from an adult in good health. CDR3 amino acids: CASSLGPTGYEQYF. CDR3 DNA sequence: TGTGCCAGCAGCTTAGGGCCGACAGGCTACGAGCAGTACTTC. Filled out from reference TRBV7-2 and TRBJ2-7, the complete variable domain reads GAGVSQSPSNKVTEKGKDVELRCDPISGHTALYWYRQSLGQGLEFLIYFQGNSAPDKSGLPSDRFSAERTGGSVSTLTIQRTQQEDSAVYLCASSLGPTGYEQYFGPGTRLTVT.